Listed here are 32 T cell receptor beta chains from one sample, sequenced in a study of graft-versus-host responses after intestinal transplantation (dated by TCRdb to the early 2020s). Read against the paper, the sample's time point label means: cells obtained before transplantation from donor or recipient. Library creation used the immunoSEQ multiplex PCR assay. The immuneACCESS repertoire file appears here via TCRdb, limited to in-frame rearrangements. These files lack a portion of the clones; in checked studies, under half of the deficit traces to unresolved V genes, and the cause of the others is not known. The sample table shows roughly 14,000 clones, and about 27% are seen once. The ten biggest clones cover over 3.5% of the sample. The starting material was alloreactive CD4+ T cells from a mixed lymphocyte reaction culture, obtained before intestinal transplant. Sample cell subset or site, as interpreted from the label and publication: CFSE-low proliferating T cells sorted from approximately six-day pre-transplant mixed lymphocyte reaction (GvH or HvG direction). All receptors derive from a human patient who received an intestinal transplant.

The CDR3 DNA sequence: TGTGCCTGGAGTATGAGGGAGATTAGGTTCTTC. It is translated as CAWSMREIRFF. This sequence joins TRBV30 and TRBJ2-1, with D perhaps matching TRBD2 (5 bases). The CDR3 spans 11 residues. In germline, CDR1 is GTSNPN, CDR2 SVGIG (reference sequence). V lost 2 bases, J lost 15 bases, and 14 bases lay in between.

V and J are TRBV4-3 and TRBJ2-1; possibly TRBD1 for D (6 bases). V was shortened by 4 bases and J by 5 bases, with 18 bases between the two germline ends. Germline V gene data show CDR1 as LGHNA and CDR2 as YSLEER. The CDR3 runs 16 residues. For the CDR3, the DNA is TGCGCCAGCAGCCCCCCAGTTGGAAGGGGGAACAATGAGCAGTTCTTC. It is translated as CASSPPVGRGNNEQFF.

The V call is TRBV4-2, the J call TRBJ2-2; the match to TRBD1 covers 7 bases. Germline V gives CDR1 LGHNA, CDR2 YNFKEQ. Trimming took 0 bases from V and 4 from J; bases not matched to a gene: 11. CDR3 length equals 18 residues. CDR3 in amino acids: CASSQDRGRGIGTGELFF. The CDR3 DNA sequence: TGTGCCAGCAGCCAAGATCGTGGCAGGGGGATAGGCACCGGGGAGCTGTTTTTT.

This clone was observed a handful of times. This sequence joins TRBV28 and TRBJ2-3, with D tentatively TRBD2 (6 bases). Germline lookup yields CDR1 MDHEN and CDR2 SYDVKM. Trimming took off 4 bases at V and 1 base at J, with 12 bases between the two ends. This CDR3 has 15 amino acids. CDR3 region: CASSSPGLRTDTQYF. DNA for the CDR3: TGTGCCAGCAGTTCCCCGGGACTCCGCACAGATACGCAGTATTTT.

This clone appeared a few times. This chain joins TRBV6-6 and TRBJ2-7, with 7 nucleotides matching TRBD1. The junction had 7 bases not matched to a gene; V was cut back by 0 bases and J by 5 bases. Germline loops: CDR1 MNHNY, CDR2 SVGAGI (reference sequence). CDR3 length equals 15 residues. CDR3 nucleotides: TGTGCCAGCAGTTACTCAGGGGTACAGGGGAACGAGCAGTACTTC. Translation: CASSYSGVQGNEQYF.

This clone appeared a few times. The V and J genes are TRBV28 and TRBJ2-7, with D tentatively TRBD1 (6 bases). Trimming stripped 9 bases from V and 2 bases from J, with 17 bases between. Germline CDR1 reads MDHEN; CDR2 reads SYDVKM. The CDR3 spans 14 residues. CDR3 loop: CASLQGVPPYEQYF. CDR3 nucleotides: TGTGCCAGTCTACAGGGAGTCCCGCCCTACGAGCAGTACTTC.

The sample holds one count of this clone. Compared with germline, one end of the junction differs, possibly owing to a read error. In the same sample, other DNA sequences code for this CDR3. The chain employs TRBV28 and TRBJ2-3, with D perhaps TRBD1 or TRBD2 (5 bases each). There are 16 residues in the CDR3. Germline V lookup: CDR1 MDHEN, CDR2 SYDVKM. This CDR3 is CASSLLGREWRDTQYF. The CDR3 DNA is TGCGCCAGCAGTTTATTAGGCAGGGAGTGGAGGGATACGCAGTATTTT.

J is TRBJ2-2 and V is TRBV28, with TRBD2 matching 9 bases. This CDR3 region has 15 residues. Germline assignment: CDR1 MDHEN and CDR2 SYDVKM. Trimming at V came to 6 bases and at J to 4 bases, leaving 6 bases not matched to a gene. CDR3 in DNA: TGTGCCAGCAGCTCAAGCGGGAGGAGCACCGGGGAGCTGTTTTTT. This sequence encodes CASSSSGRSTGELFF.

This clone was recorded a few times. This sequence joins TRBV6-5 and TRBJ1-3, with 9 bases that match TRBD1. J gave up 6 bases and V 10 bases, and 4 bases lay outside the gene matches. Germline-derived CDR1 and CDR2 are MNHEY and SVGAGI. The CDR3 spans 12 residues. This chain's CDR3 is CATGQGKNTIYF. CDR3 in DNA: TGTGCCACCGGACAGGGGAAAAACACCATATATTTT.

The V and J genes are TRBV28 and TRBJ2-1, with no clear D. Per the germline V gene, CDR1 is MDHEN and CDR2 is SYDVKM. Trimming stripped 6 bases from V and 0 bases from J, with 9 bases between. CDR3 length: 14 residues. CDR3 amino acids: CASSRWNSYNEQFF. CDR3 in DNA: TGTGCCAGCAGCCGGTGGAACTCCTACAATGAGCAGTTCTTC. Full variable domain (missing parts from reference TRBV28 and TRBJ2-1): DVKVTQSSRYLVKRTGEKVFLECVQDMDHENMFWYRQDPGLGLRLIYFSYDVKMKEKGDIPEGYSVSREKKERFSLILESASTNQTSMYLCASSRWNSYNEQFFGPGTRLTVL.

The V gene is TRBV28, the J gene TRBJ2-7; 7 bases align to TRBD1. The V gene's germline CDR1 is MDHEN and CDR2 SYDVKM. There are 14 residues in the CDR3. J gave up 2 bases and V 5 bases, and 6 bases lay outside the gene matches. CDR3 bases: TGTGCCAGCAGTACCCCCGGACAGGCCTACGAGCAGTACTTC. Amino acids: CASSTPGQAYEQYF.

There are a few counts of this clone. The chain combines TRBV30 with TRBJ2-1; the D is unclear. Germline assignment: CDR1 GTSNPN and CDR2 SVGIG (reference sequence). Trimming shortened V by 1 base and J by 4 bases, and 5 bases separated the two germline ends. This CDR3 contains 12 residues. CDR3 protein: CAWSAPYNEQFF. The CDR3 region has the DNA TGTGCCTGGAGTGCACCTTACAATGAGCAGTTCTTC. The full variable domain, completed using reference TRBV30 and TRBJ2-1, is SQTIHQWPATLVQPVGSPLSLECTVEGTSNPNLYWYRQAAGRGLQLLFYSVGIGQISSEVPQNLSASRPQDRQFILSSKKLLLSDSGFYLCAWSAPYNEQFFGPGTRLTVL.

V is TRBV29-1 and J is TRBJ1-2; TRBD1 agrees at 8 bases. J lost 6 bases, V lost 4 bases, and 4 bases had no gene match. CDR1 is SQVTM, CDR2 ANQGSEA, per germline. CDR3 size: 12 residues. The CDR3 nucleotides are TGCAGCGTTGTGACAGGGGAGGATGGCTACACCTTC. This sequence encodes CSVVTGEDGYTF.

The chain couples TRBV18 to TRBJ1-2; D is uncertain. The CDR3 consists of 11 residues. From germline, CDR1 is KGHSH and CDR2 LQKENI. Trimming cost V 6 bases and J 8 bases, with 10 bases left between them. This CDR3 is CASSPARGYTF. The CDR3 coding sequence is TGTGCCAGCTCCCCCGCCCGAGGCTACACCTTC.

This clone is termed medium-sized. This sequence joins TRBV11-3 and TRBJ2-7; D gene uncertain. V gave up 0 bases and J gave up 6 bases, with 6 bases separating them. CDR1 SGHNT and CDR2 YENEEA come from the germline V gene. The CDR3 is 12 residues long. The CDR3 spells CASSLDLGEQYF. The CDR3 DNA sequence: TGTGCCAGCAGCTTAGATCTAGGCGAGCAGTACTTC.

This clone has a handful of counts. The chain has TRBV7-3 and TRBJ2-7, with 8 bases matching TRBD2. Germline V gene lookup returns CDR1 SGHTA and CDR2 FQGTGA. This CDR3 is 15 amino acids long. V gave up 5 bases and J gave up 1 base; unmatched junction bases: 7. The CDR3 region has the DNA TGTGCCAGCAGCCCGTCAGCGGGAGTGTCCTACGAGCAGTACTTC. Its protein is CASSPSAGVSYEQYF.

The genes are TRBV29-1 and TRBJ1-1; a possible D gene is TRBD1 (6 bases). Germline V lookup: CDR1 SQVTM, CDR2 ANQGSEA. The CDR3 totals 14 residues. V was clipped by 6 bases and J by 2 bases, with 16 bases between them. The CDR3 DNA reads as TGCAGCGTCGCCCAGGGGAGGCGTAACACTGAAGCTTTCTTT. This codes for CSVAQGRRNTEAFF.

This rearrangement joins TRBV5-1 to TRBJ1-6; the match to TRBD1 covers 8 bases. CDR1 SGHRS and CDR2 YFSETQ come from the germline V gene. The V segment lost 4 bases and the J segment 7 bases; nucleotides outside the gene matches: 4. CDR3 size: 14 residues. CDR3 amino acids: CASSPGQANSPLHF. CDR3 nucleotides: TGCGCCAGCAGCCCGGGACAGGCCAATTCACCCCTCCACTTT.

This clone was found a few times. The chain has TRBV30 and TRBJ1-2, with D perhaps TRBD1 (6 bases). CDR1 is GTSNPN, CDR2 SVGIG, per germline (reference sequence). The CDR3 has 15 residues. V lost 0 bases, J lost 0 bases, and 11 bases lay in between. In DNA form, the CDR3 reads TGTGCCTGGAGTGTACGGACAGTAACTAACTATGGCTACACCTTC. Translation gives CAWSVRTVTNYGYTF.

This chain links TRBV6-5 with TRBJ2-3; either TRBD1 or TRBD2 may fit D (6 bases each). CDR1 is MNHEY and CDR2 is SVGAGI in the germline V gene. CDR3 length: 12 amino acids. Trimming stripped 5 bases from V and 6 bases from J, with 9 bases between. CDR3 nucleotide sequence: TGTGCCAGCAGTAGGGGGAGGGATACGCAGTATTTT. Protein product: CASSRGRDTQYF.

This clone was detected a few times. CDR3 nucleotide sequence: TGTGCCAGCAGCCTCGGGGGACCGGGACTAGCCCCTGAGCAGTTCTTC. It specifies CASSLGGPGLAPEQFF. The rearrangement joins TRBV11-3 to TRBJ2-1, with TRBD2 matching 9 bases. The V and J ends lost 5 bases and 9 bases, in that order; junction bases with no gene match: 14. CDR1 is SGHNT and CDR2 is YENEEA in the germline V gene. CDR3 length: 16 amino acids.

The chain employs TRBV28 and TRBJ1-2; the D is unclear. This CDR3 spans 15 amino acids. Per germline, CDR1 MDHEN and CDR2 SYDVKM. V lost 2 bases, J lost 1 base, and 11 bases lay in between. The CDR3 DNA reads TGTGCCAGCAGTTTACTGGTCAAATTTAACTATGGCTACACCTTC. This gives the protein CASSLLVKFNYGYTF.

The sample holds a few counts of this clone. The chain employs TRBV10-3 and TRBJ2-5; a possible D gene is TRBD2 (6 bases). Germline V gene lookup returns CDR1 ENHRY and CDR2 SYGVKD. CDR3 length equals 13 residues. V gave up 3 bases and J gave up 7 bases, with 12 bases separating them. CDR3: CAISDRDGGTQYF. For the CDR3, the DNA is TGTGCCATCAGTGACCGGGACGGGGGGACCCAGTACTTC.

This clone occurred a few times. The chain couples TRBV27 to TRBJ2-3, with 10 bases lining up with TRBD2. Germline CDR1 MNHEY, CDR2 SMNVEV (reference sequence). The CDR3 is made up of 16 amino acids. V gave up 2 bases and J gave up 2 bases; unmatched junction bases: 4. CDR3 nucleotide sequence: TGTGCCAGCAGTTTACTAGCGGGAGTTCCCACAGATACGCAGTATTTT. It yields the protein CASSLLAGVPTDTQYF.

V and J are TRBV6-5 and TRBJ1-5, with 7 bases fitting TRBD1. Germline CDR1 reads MNHEY; CDR2 reads SVGAGI. V dropped 4 bases and J dropped 7; count of bases not matched to a gene: 7. This CDR3 is 14 amino acids long. CDR3 in DNA: TGTGCCAGCAGTTCGGGACAGTTTACGCAGCCCCAGCATTTT. Its protein is CASSSGQFTQPQHF.

This clone was observed a handful of times. The V gene is TRBV7-2, the J gene TRBJ2-2, with 11 bases fitting TRBD2. The CDR3 contains 17 residues. In germline, CDR1 is SGHTA, CDR2 FQGNSA. Trimming took 4 bases from V and 7 from J; bases not matched to a gene: 11. The CDR3 reads CASSSGKLAGVFGELFF. CDR3 sequence (DNA): TGTGCCAGCAGCTCCGGTAAACTAGCGGGAGTTTTCGGGGAGCTGTTTTTT. Based on the CDR3 plus reference TRBV7-2 and TRBJ2-2, the full variable domain is GAGVSQSPSNKVTEKGKDVELRCDPISGHTALYWYRQSLGQGLEFLIYFQGNSAPDKSGLPSDRFSAERTGGSVSTLTIQRTQQEDSAVYLCASSSGKLAGVFGELFFGEGSRLTVL.

The rearrangement joins TRBV6-9 to TRBJ2-7; 9 positions agree with TRBD2. The CDR3 has 14 residues. Germline V gene data show CDR1 as MNHGY and CDR2 as SVAAGI. The junction had 2 bases not matched to a gene; V was cut back by 5 bases and J by 0 bases. This CDR3 is CASSRSGSSYEQYF. CDR3 DNA sequence: TGTGCCAGCAGTCGTAGCGGGAGCTCCTACGAGCAGTACTTC.

The chain recombines TRBV15 with TRBJ1-4; 9 nucleotides match TRBD1. J lost 0 bases, V lost 4 bases, and 15 bases had no gene match. The germline CDR1 and CDR2 sequences are LNHNV and YYDKDF (reference sequence). This CDR3 is built from 20 residues. The CDR3 DNA follows: TGTGCCACCAGCATTGGGTTAACAGGGGGCGGATGGACAACTAATGAAAAACTGTTTTTT. It translates to CATSIGLTGGGWTTNEKLFF.

The chain is built from TRBV4-2 and TRBJ2-1, with 14 bases identical to TRBD2. Germline loops: CDR1 LGHNA, CDR2 YNFKEQ. The CDR3 totals 19 residues. V trimming: 5 bases; J trimming: 2 bases; junction bases outside the gene matches: 11. The CDR3 DNA reads TGTGCCAGCAGCTCGCCGGGACTAGCGGGAGCAGTAGCCTACAATGAGCAGTTCTTC. As protein: CASSSPGLAGAVAYNEQFF.

This clone has a handful of counts. This chain links TRBV5-4 with TRBJ2-7, with D uncertain. Deletions cut 0 bases from V and 4 bases from J, with 8 bases between. The germline V gene encodes CDR1 SGHNT and CDR2 YYREEE (reference sequence). CDR3 length: 13 residues. The CDR3 loop reads CASSLDPKYEQYF. The CDR3 DNA follows: TGTGCCAGCAGCTTGGATCCTAAGTACGAGCAGTACTTC. Looking up the rest from reference TRBV5-4 and TRBJ2-7 gives the full variable domain: ETGVTQSPTHLIKTRGQQVTLRCSSQSGHNTVSWYQQALGQGPQFIFQYYREEENGRGNFPPRFSGLQFPNYSSELNVNALELDDSALYLCASSLDPKYEQYFGPGTRLTVT.

This clone came up a few times. The gene calls are TRBV7-9 and TRBJ2-1; perhaps TRBD2 as D (5 bases). This CDR3 spans 16 amino acids. Trimming shortened V by 1 base and J by 5 bases, and 15 bases separated the two germline ends. CDR1 SEHNR and CDR2 FQNEAQ come from the germline V gene (reference sequence). CDR3 region: CASSLGLAQPNNEQFF. The CDR3 bases are TGTGCCAGCAGCTTAGGCCTAGCTCAACCAAACAATGAGCAGTTCTTC.

The sample holds a few counts of this clone. This sequence joins TRBV5-6 and TRBJ2-7, with D possibly being TRBD1 (5 bases). The V end lost 2 bases, the J end lost 12 bases, and 15 bases lay between the germline ends. The germline CDR1 and CDR2 sequences are SGHDT and YYEEEE. This CDR3 has 12 amino acids. DNA of the CDR3: TGTGCCAGCAGCTTTCCAGGGAATACGCCGTACTTC. This encodes CASSFPGNTPYF.